What follows describes a single T cell receptor beta chain. Its cognate antigen is unknown. This record comes from a study of T cell responses to AZD1222 COVID-19 vaccine. Study-level points and caveats: Spike-specific TCR breadth and depth went up after people got two AZD1222 doses.

Produced via immunoSEQ multiplex PCR; TCRdb's table is partial and in-frame only. The table includes about 140,000 clones, roughly 89% detected once. Material: peripheral blood, obtained 28 days after the second dose of the MenACWY control vaccine. The source of this sequence is an adult who received the MenACWY meningococcal vaccine as a control.

The CDR3 sequence is CASRDNTPGPPSTEAFF. CDR3 in DNA: TGTGCCAGCAGGGATAATACTCCCGGGCCTCCGAGTACTGAAGCTTTCTTT. This rearrangement joins TRBV28 to TRBJ1-1; D is unresolved. CDR1 is MDHEN and CDR2 is SYDVKM in the germline V gene. With 6 bases removed from V and 5 bases from J, the gap between germline ends came to 25 bases. The length of the CDR3 is 17 residues.